Sequencing of this TCR beta chain was carried out in a study of post-analysis software for immune sequencing data (dated by TCRdb to 2014 to 2015). Context from the whole study: Relapsing-remitting, secondary progressive and progressive-relapsing multiple sclerosis were recorded as disease courses, and subtype annotation was lacking for some patients. The patient repertoires were compared against about 10 previously published healthy control repertoires obtained from donors aged roughly 6 to 25 years. A subset of samples was prepared in parallel using single-end sample barcoding, then pooled and co-amplified after Illumina adapter ligation.

Ends trimmed: V by 6 bases, J by 0 bases; bases unmatched to a gene: 16. The CDR3 measures 18 amino acids from cysteine to phenylalanine. The entry retains the CDR3 DNA only, 54 bases that are in frame from base 1. The library was obtained by PCR. Instrument on record: Illumina HiSeq 2500. To reduce PCR and sequencing biases, unique molecular identifiers were incorporated into the TCR beta cDNA libraries. Every 1 to 10 million input T cells yielded roughly 500,000 cDNA molecules, meaning each molecule approximated one T cell. Patient libraries were prepared and sequenced with the same protocol used for the earlier healthy control dataset. Within a given batch, samples were prepared together, multiplexed and sequenced on the same HiSeq lane. The paper's data handling went like this. MIGEC handled the raw barcoded reads, throwing out single-read molecular identifier groups before consensus assembly and CDR3 extraction. Clonotype tables were post-analysed with VDJtools, normalizing diversity by down-sampling all datasets to the smallest sample size. Repertoire overlap clustering matched CDR3 amino acid but not nucleotide sequences to correct batch-related cross-sample contamination. The raw public reads went through TCRdb reprocessing: fastp at Q25, MiXCR clone calling, in-frame beta chains kept. Each entry merges the rows of one CDR3 protein and shows their most common DNA and genes. None of the V and J calls come from the authors' own analysis; TCRdb made them. The table for this sample lists under 200,000 distinct CDR3 sequences; under 40% of them were counted only once. The ten largest clones represent 25% to 35% of the sample.

This specimen's time point label, per the study, means: second blood draw from one MS patient after hematopoietic stem cell transplantation. TCR beta repertoires were profiled from peripheral blood of roughly 13 young patients with multiple sclerosis to demonstrate the VDJtools post-analysis software. Multiple sclerosis patients were children and adolescents aged roughly 6 to 17 years. A remark on this clonotype: Its antigen remains undetermined. One base away there is no much larger clone; base qualities are not given.

Results and caveats for the whole study, not just this receptor: Normalized Chao1 diversity was significantly lower in multiple sclerosis patients than controls, suggesting substantial peripheral T-cell clonal expansion. Roughly 5 TRBV segments, including TRBV5-6, TRBV5-1 and TRBV20-1, were significantly more frequent in patients than controls. The control group was slightly older than the multiple sclerosis patient group. Strong co-clustering of samples prepared in the same batch was shown by direct clustering with F measure, prompting a batch-effect correction.

The source material was blood, sampled after autologous hematopoietic stem cell transplantation. This TCR was recovered from a girl between 10 and 17 years old with multiple sclerosis. Donor details come from another sample of the same person, matched by shared clones. The sequence links TRBV12-3 or TRBV12-4 to TRBJ1-1; 7 middle bases align to TRBD1. The CDR3 protein: CASSSRQGSSHMNTEAFF. The DNA sequence follows: TGTGCCAGCAGCAGCAGACAGGGATCCTCCCACATGAACACTGAAGCTTTCTTT.